This is a list of T cell receptor beta chains from one sample in a study of T-cell memory formation after mild COVID-19. TCRdb analysed the 5' RACE reads with MiXCR anew, one entry per CDR3 protein. In the table there are approximately 430,000 distinct CDR3 sequences, more than 20% of which are singletons. Sequencing input: PBMCs or a T cell subset sorted from them (not recorded which). These receptors were taken from an adult woman who had mild COVID-19 (a few samples of this study predate the infection). Cell type and time point are not known. CDR3s include the opening cysteine and the closing phenylalanine or tryptophan. Each record gives: V gene, CDR3 protein.

V gene: TRBV4-3
CDR3 protein: CASSQGLPGQGRPDTQYF

V gene: TRBV7-2
CDR3 protein: CASGRSYEQYF

V gene: TRBV3-1
CDR3 protein: CASSRELNQPQHF

V gene: TRBV18
CDR3 protein: CASSPPNRDNEQFF

V gene: TRBV15
CDR3 protein: CATSRPRQGAWTEAFF

V gene: TRBV28
CDR3 protein: CASSSPGQGLGNIQYF

V gene: TRBV7-9
CDR3 protein: CASSLESGYTEAFF

V gene: TRBV6-2/TRBV6-3
CDR3 protein: CASRERRTDTQYF

V gene: TRBV5-1
CDR3 protein: CASSLPGRSEQFF

V gene: TRBV4-2
CDR3 protein: CASSPPGKDTQYF

V gene: TRBV11-2
CDR3 protein: CASSQTSGGAPSTDTQYF

V gene: TRBV12-3/TRBV12-4
CDR3 protein: CASSRAEGNEQFF

V gene: TRBV19
CDR3 protein: CASSISVRWTEAFF

V gene: TRBV27
CDR3 protein: CASRRGLAGEEQFF

V gene: TRBV7-9
CDR3 protein: CASSLVAGLYEQYF

V gene: TRBV20-1
CDR3 protein: CSAFRGGGTEAFF

V gene: TRBV12-3/TRBV12-4
CDR3 protein: CASSRGPDGYTF

V gene: TRBV29-1
CDR3 protein: CSVEERRTDTQYF

V gene: TRBV6-5
CDR3 protein: CASRAGLAGMGQFF

V gene: TRBV10-3
CDR3 protein: CAISESGPTSNQPQHF

V gene: TRBV6-6
CDR3 protein: CASSYTPGPHQEKAFF

V gene: TRBV30
CDR3 protein: CAWTQGPYEQYF

V gene: TRBV5-1
CDR3 protein: CASSLRGPQVDKNIQYF

V gene: TRBV20-1
CDR3 protein: CSSPGQGNYGYTF

V gene: TRBV12-3/TRBV12-4
CDR3 protein: CASSNQGMGGYTF

V gene: TRBV18
CDR3 protein: CASSPRGRGNQPQHF